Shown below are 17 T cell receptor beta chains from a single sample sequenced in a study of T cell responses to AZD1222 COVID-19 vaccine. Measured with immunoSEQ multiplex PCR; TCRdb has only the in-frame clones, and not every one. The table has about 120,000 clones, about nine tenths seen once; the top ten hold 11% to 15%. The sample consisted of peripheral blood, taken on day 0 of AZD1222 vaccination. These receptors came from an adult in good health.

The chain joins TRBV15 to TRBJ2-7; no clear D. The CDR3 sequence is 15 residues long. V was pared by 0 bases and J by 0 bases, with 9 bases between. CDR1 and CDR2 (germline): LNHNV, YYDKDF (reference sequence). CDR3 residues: CATSRDLGYSYEQYF. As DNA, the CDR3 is TGTGCCACCAGCAGAGATTTGGGCTACTCCTACGAGCAGTACTTC.

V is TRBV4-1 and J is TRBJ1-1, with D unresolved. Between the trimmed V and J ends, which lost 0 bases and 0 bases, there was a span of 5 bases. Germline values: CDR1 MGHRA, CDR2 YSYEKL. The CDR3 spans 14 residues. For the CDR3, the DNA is TGCGCCAGCAGCCAAGAGGAAATGAACACTGAAGCTTTCTTT. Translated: CASSQEEMNTEAFF.

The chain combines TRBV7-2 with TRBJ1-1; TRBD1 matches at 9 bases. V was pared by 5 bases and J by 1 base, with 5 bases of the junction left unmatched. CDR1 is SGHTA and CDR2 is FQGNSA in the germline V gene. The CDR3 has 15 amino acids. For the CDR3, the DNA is TGTGCCAGCAGCCTACAGGGACAGGGGAACACTGAAGCTTTCTTT. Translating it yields CASSLQGQGNTEAFF.

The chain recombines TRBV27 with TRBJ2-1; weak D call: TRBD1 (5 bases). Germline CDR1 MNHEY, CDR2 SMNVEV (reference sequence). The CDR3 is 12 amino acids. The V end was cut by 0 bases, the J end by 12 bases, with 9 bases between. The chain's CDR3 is CASSLSGQAQFF. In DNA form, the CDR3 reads TGTGCCAGCAGTTTATCGGGGCAGGCGCAGTTCTTC.

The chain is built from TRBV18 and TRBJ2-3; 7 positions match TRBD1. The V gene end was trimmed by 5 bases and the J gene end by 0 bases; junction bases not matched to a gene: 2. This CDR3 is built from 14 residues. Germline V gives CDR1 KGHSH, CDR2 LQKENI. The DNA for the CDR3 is TGTGCCAGCTCAGACAGGGTTAGCACAGATACGCAGTATTTT. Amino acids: CASSDRVSTDTQYF.

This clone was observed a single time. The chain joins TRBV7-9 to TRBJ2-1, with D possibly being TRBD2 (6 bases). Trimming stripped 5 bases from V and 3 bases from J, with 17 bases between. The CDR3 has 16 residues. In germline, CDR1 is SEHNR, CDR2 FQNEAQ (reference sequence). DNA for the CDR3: TGTGCCAGCAGCCCTCGCCCAGGGACTCGCTACAATGAGCAGTTCTTC. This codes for CASSPRPGTRYNEQFF.

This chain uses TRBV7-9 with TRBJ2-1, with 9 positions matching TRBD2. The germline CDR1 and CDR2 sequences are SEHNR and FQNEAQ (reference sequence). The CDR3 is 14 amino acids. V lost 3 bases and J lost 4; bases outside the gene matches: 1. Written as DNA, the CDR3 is TGTGCCAGCAGCTTCGCGGGGGGGTACAATGAGCAGTTCTTC. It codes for CASSFAGGYNEQFF.

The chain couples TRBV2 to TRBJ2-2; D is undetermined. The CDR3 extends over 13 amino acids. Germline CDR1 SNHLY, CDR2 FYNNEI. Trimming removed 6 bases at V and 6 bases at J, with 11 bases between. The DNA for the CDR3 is TGTGCCAGCAGCGAGACGAAGTCCGGGGAGCTGTTTTTT. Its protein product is CASSETKSGELFF.

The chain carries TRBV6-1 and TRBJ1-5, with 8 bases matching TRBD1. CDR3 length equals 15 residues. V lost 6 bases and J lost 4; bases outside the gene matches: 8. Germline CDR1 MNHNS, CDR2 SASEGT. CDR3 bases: TGTGCCAGCAGCTTCGGGACAGGACTTAATCAGCCCCAGCATTTT. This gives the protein CASSFGTGLNQPQHF.

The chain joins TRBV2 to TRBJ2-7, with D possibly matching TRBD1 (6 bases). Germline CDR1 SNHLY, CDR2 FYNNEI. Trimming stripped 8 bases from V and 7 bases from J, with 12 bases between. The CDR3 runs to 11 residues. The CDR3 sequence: CASSPQGEQYF. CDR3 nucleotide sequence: TGTGCCAGCTCCCCCCAGGGGGAGCAGTACTTC.

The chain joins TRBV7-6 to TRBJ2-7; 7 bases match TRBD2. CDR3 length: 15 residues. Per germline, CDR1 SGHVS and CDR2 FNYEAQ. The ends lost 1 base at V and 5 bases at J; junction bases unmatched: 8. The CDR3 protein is CASSLEASGEDEQYF. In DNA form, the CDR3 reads TGTGCCAGCAGCTTAGAAGCCAGCGGGGAGGACGAGCAGTACTTC.

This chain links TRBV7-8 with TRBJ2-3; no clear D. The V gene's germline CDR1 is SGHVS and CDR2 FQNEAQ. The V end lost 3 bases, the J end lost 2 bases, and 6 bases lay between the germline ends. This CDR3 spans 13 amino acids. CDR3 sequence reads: CASSFQFTDTQYF. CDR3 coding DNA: TGTGCCAGCAGCTTTCAGTTCACAGATACGCAGTATTTT. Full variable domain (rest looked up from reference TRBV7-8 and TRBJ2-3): GAGVSQSPRYKVAKRGQDVALRCDPISGHVSLFWYQQALGQGPEFLTYFQNEAQLDKSGLPSDRFFAERPEGSVSTLKIQRTQQEDSAVYLCASSFQFTDTQYFGPGTRLTVL.

DNA of the CDR3: TGTGCCAGCACCTTAAACAGGGGTGAGACCCAGTACTTC. It is translated as CASTLNRGETQYF. The chain links TRBV28 to TRBJ2-5; TRBD1 matches at 7 bases. J was trimmed by 5 bases and V by 7 bases; bases with no gene match: 7. This CDR3 contains 13 residues. Germline-derived CDR1 and CDR2 are MDHEN and SYDVKM.

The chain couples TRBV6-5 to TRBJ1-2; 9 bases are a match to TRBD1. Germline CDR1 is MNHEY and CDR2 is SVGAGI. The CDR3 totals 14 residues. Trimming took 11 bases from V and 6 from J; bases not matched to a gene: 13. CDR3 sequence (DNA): TGTGCCGGGGGGACAGGGATGAGGAAAGATGGCTACACCTTC. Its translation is CAGGTGMRKDGYTF.

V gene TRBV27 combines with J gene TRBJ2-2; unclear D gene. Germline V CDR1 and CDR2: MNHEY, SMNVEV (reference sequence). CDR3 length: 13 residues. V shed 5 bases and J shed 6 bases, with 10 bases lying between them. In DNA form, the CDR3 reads TGTGCCAGCAGTCTGCGATGGTCCGGGGAGCTGTTTTTT. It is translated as CASSLRWSGELFF.

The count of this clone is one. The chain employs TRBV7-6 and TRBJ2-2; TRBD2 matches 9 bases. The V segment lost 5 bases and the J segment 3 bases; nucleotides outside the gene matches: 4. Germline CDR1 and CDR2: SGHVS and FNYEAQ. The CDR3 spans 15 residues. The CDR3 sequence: CASSTGLAYTGELFF. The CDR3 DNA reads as TGTGCCAGCAGCACGGGACTAGCATACACCGGGGAGCTGTTTTTT.

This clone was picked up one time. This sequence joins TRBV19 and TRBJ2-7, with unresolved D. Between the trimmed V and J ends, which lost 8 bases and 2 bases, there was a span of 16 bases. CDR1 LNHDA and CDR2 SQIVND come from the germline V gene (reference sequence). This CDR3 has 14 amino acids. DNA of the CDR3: TGTGCCAGTTCCCTAGAGCGTCAGGCCTACGAGCAGTACTTC. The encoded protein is CASSLERQAYEQYF.